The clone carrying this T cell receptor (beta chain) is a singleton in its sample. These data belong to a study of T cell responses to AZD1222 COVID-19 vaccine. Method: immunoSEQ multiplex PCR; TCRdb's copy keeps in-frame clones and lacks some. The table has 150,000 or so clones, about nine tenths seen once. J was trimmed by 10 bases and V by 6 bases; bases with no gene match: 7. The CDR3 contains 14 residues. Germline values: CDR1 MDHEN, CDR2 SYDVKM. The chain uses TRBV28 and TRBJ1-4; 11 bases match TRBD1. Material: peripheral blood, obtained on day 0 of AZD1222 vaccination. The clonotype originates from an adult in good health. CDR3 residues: CASRPGQGVRKLFF. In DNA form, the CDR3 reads TGTGCCAGCAGGCCGGGACAGGGGGTGCGAAAACTGTTTTTT.